Below, 24 T cell receptor beta chains from the same sample are listed, as sequenced in a study of OX40 agonist ivuxolimab in advanced cancers. Generated by immunoSEQ multiplex PCR, the TCRdb table keeps only in-frame clones and is missing some. This sample has 20,000 to 30,000 clones, with approximately 91% found just once. Sequenced material: CD4+ or CD8+ T cells sorted from blood, taken in a trial of the OX40 agonist ivuxolimab. The receptor source for this set is an adult with an advanced solid tumor such as melanoma, head and neck, liver or kidney cancer.

This chain connects TRBV9 to TRBJ1-2; the D gene is possibly TRBD1 (5 bases). Trimming left V 0 bases short and J 5 bases short, with 14 bases between. The CDR3 runs 15 residues. Germline V lookup: CDR1 SGDLS, CDR2 YYNGEE. The chain's CDR3 is CASSVGSGGGYGYTF. In DNA, the CDR3 is TGTGCCAGCAGCGTAGGTTCAGGCGGGGGGTATGGCTACACCTTC.

The rearrangement links TRBV7-8 to TRBJ1-6; D is ambiguous. Germline loops: CDR1 SGHVS, CDR2 FQNEAQ. CDR3 size: 14 residues. V was shortened by 0 bases and J by 10 bases, with 10 bases between the two germline ends. CDR3 residues: CASSLAGPGSPLHF. The CDR3 DNA sequence: TGTGCCAGCAGCTTAGCGGGCCCAGGATCACCCCTCCACTTT.

To note about this clone: A read error may produce the germline difference seen at one junction end. The chain carries TRBV27 and TRBJ1-5, with D unclear. Germline-derived CDR1 and CDR2 are MNHEY and SMNVEV (reference sequence). There are 13 residues in the CDR3. The CDR3 DNA is TGTGCCGGCAGTTTAAAACGGGGACAGCCCCAGCATTTT. Amino acids: CAGSLKRGQPQHF.

The chain employs TRBV18 and TRBJ2-2; possible D gene TRBD2, 6 bases. V lost 4 bases to trimming and J lost 5 bases, with 17 bases between them. CDR1 is KGHSH and CDR2 is LQKENI in the germline V gene. The CDR3 is 16 amino acids. CDR3 in amino acids: CASSLSTSSGTGELFF. In DNA, the CDR3 is TGTGCCAGCTCACTAAGTACTAGCTCGGGAACCGGGGAGCTGTTTTTT.

J is TRBJ2-1 and V is TRBV4-1; D gene ambiguous. The CDR3 contains 15 residues. Trimming took 0 bases from V and 2 from J, leaving 8 bases between them. Germline-derived CDR1 and CDR2 are MGHRA and YSYEKL. CDR3 DNA sequence: TGCGCCAGCAGCCAAGATTATCTGCCCTACAATGAGCAGTTCTTC. Translation gives CASSQDYLPYNEQFF.

The chain employs TRBV2 and TRBJ2-7; D uncertain. This CDR3 comprises 14 residues. Germline assignment: CDR1 SNHLY and CDR2 FYNNEI. With 6 bases removed from V and 5 bases from J, the gap between germline ends came to 17 bases. CDR3 in DNA: TGTGCCAGCAGCGCACCGCTTGAGTCTCACGAGCAGTACTTC. Translating it yields CASSAPLESHEQYF.

The chain couples TRBV27 to TRBJ2-3, with D possibly TRBD2 on 5 matching bases. Germline CDR1 is MNHEY and CDR2 is SMNVEV (reference sequence). With 4 bases removed from V and 7 bases from J, the gap between germline ends came to 21 bases. The CDR3 has 16 residues. The CDR3 nucleotides read TGTGCCAGCAGTTCCCCGGATCAGACCGGGGTGAATACGCAGTATTTT. Amino acid sequence: CASSSPDQTGVNTQYF.

The rearrangement uses TRBV7-2 and TRBJ2-2; 13 nucleotides match TRBD2. This CDR3 is 16 amino acids long. Germline lookup yields CDR1 SGHTA and CDR2 FQGNSA. V lost 6 bases to trimming and J lost 5 bases; unmatched junction nucleotides: 6. The CDR3 region is CASRPTSGRATGELFF. CDR3 DNA sequence: TGTGCCAGCAGACCTACTAGCGGGAGGGCTACCGGGGAGCTGTTTTTT.

V usage is TRBV5-1 and J usage is TRBJ1-1; a possible D gene is TRBD1 (5 bases). Germline values: CDR1 SGHRS, CDR2 YFSETQ. Deletions cut 4 bases from V and 7 bases from J, with 20 bases between. This CDR3 region has 15 residues. The CDR3 loop reads CASSAHDRLLNEAFF. The CDR3 DNA follows: TGCGCCAGCAGCGCCCACGACAGATTACTTAATGAAGCTTTCTTT.

J is TRBJ2-1 and V is TRBV7-9; D may correspond to TRBD1 or TRBD2 (6 bases each). The CDR3 runs to 14 residues. Germline values: CDR1 SEHNR, CDR2 FQNEAQ (reference sequence). The germline V and J ends were trimmed by 11 bases and 5 bases, with 19 bases remaining between them. In DNA, the CDR3 is TGTGCCCATACGGGGGCGGGATCGAACAATGAGCAGTTCTTC. This gives the protein CAHTGAGSNNEQFF.

This clone showed up just once. The V call is TRBV5-4, the J call TRBJ1-5; 9 nucleotides match TRBD1. Trimming cost V 3 bases and J 3 bases; bases outside gene matches: 4. The CDR3 has 15 amino acids. The V gene's germline CDR1 is SGHNT and CDR2 YYREEE (reference sequence). CDR3 coding DNA: TGTGCCAGCAGCTCCCGGGACAGGGTCAATCAGCCCCAGCATTTT. Translation gives CASSSRDRVNQPQHF.

This clone was observed a handful of times. The chain joins TRBV7-9 to TRBJ1-1; a possible D gene is TRBD1 (6 bases). V was pared by 4 bases and J by 0 bases, with 6 bases between. Germline lookup yields CDR1 SEHNR and CDR2 FQNEAQ (reference sequence). The CDR3 runs 13 residues. CDR3 amino acids: CASSWTVNTEAFF. The CDR3 region has the DNA TGTGCCAGCAGCTGGACAGTGAACACTGAAGCTTTCTTT.

In its sample, this clone was seen once. This chain joins TRBV5-6 and TRBJ2-7; unclear D gene. The germline V and J ends were trimmed by 4 bases and 0 bases, with 5 bases remaining between them. This CDR3 is 12 amino acids long. The germline CDR1 and CDR2 sequences are SGHDT and YYEEEE. The CDR3 spells CASSRVSYEQYF. CDR3 bases: TGTGCCAGCAGCCGGGTCTCCTACGAGCAGTACTTC.

The chain recombines TRBV4-1 with TRBJ2-5; 7 nucleotides match TRBD2. This CDR3 is 15 amino acids long. The V and J ends lost 4 bases and 11 bases, in that order; junction bases with no gene match: 16. Germline CDR1 reads MGHRA; CDR2 reads YSYEKL. DNA of the CDR3: TGCGCCAGCAGCCTAACGCGGGGGACCACTTTGGAGCAGTACTTC. Its protein product is CASSLTRGTTLEQYF.

CDR3 nucleotides: TGTGCCAGCAGCTCCACAGGGACGTATGGCTACACCTTC. This encodes CASSSTGTYGYTF. The V and J genes are TRBV9 and TRBJ1-2; perhaps TRBD1 as D (6 bases). The germline V gene has CDR1 SGDLS and CDR2 YYNGEE. The CDR3 spans 13 residues. V dropped 4 bases and J dropped 5 bases, with 12 bases sitting between them.

This clone appeared a single time. The chain employs TRBV10-3 and TRBJ2-5; D remains unclear. Looked up from germline, CDR1 is ENHRY and CDR2 is SYGVKD. Deletions cut 6 bases from V and 0 bases from J, with 11 bases between. This CDR3 contains 14 residues. The DNA of the CDR3 is TGTGCCATCAGGATGACAAAGTACCAAGAGACCCAGTACTTC. Amino acid sequence: CAIRMTKYQETQYF.

V and J are TRBV7-9 and TRBJ1-1, with no clear D. The germline gives CDR1 SEHNR, CDR2 FQNEAQ (reference sequence). This CDR3 has 15 amino acids. Trimming removed 2 bases at V and 0 bases at J, with 10 bases between. For the CDR3, the DNA is TGTGCCAGCAGCTTATACGCAGAATTGAACACTGAAGCTTTCTTT. Its translation is CASSLYAELNTEAFF.

J is TRBJ2-3 and V is TRBV6-6, with 7 bases matching TRBD2. There are 16 residues in the CDR3. V gave up 5 bases and J gave up 3 bases; unmatched junction bases: 11. Germline-derived CDR1 and CDR2 are MNHNY and SVGAGI (reference sequence). CDR3 sequence reads: CASSTLAGVRTDTQYF. CDR3 bases: TGTGCCAGCAGTACCCTGGCGGGAGTAAGAACAGATACGCAGTATTTT.

The rearrangement uses TRBV20-1 and TRBJ2-5; D is unclear. The J call may be in error: the DNA end matches TRBJ2-7 better. Germline V gene lookup returns CDR1 DFQATT and CDR2 SNEGSKA (reference sequence). There are 11 residues in the CDR3. The CDR3 is CSAALRLEQYF. The CDR3 DNA reads as TGCAGTGCTGCGCTACGACTCGAGCAGTACTTC.

V and J are TRBV29-1 and TRBJ2-5; either TRBD1 or TRBD2 may fit D (6 bases each). CDR1 and CDR2 from the germline V gene are SQVTM and ANQGSEA. Between the trimmed V and J ends, which lost 7 bases and 5 bases, there was a span of 17 bases. CDR3 length equals 13 residues. CDR3 bases: TGCAGCGCCGTCCCCGGGGGCGCCGAGACCCAGTACTTC. Translated, it gives CSAVPGGAETQYF. The full variable domain, its missing parts supplied by reference TRBV29-1 and TRBJ2-5, is SAVISQKPSRDICQRGTSLTIQCQVDSQVTMMFWYRQQPGQSLTLIATANQGSEATYESGFVIDKFPISRPNLTFSTLTVSNMSPEDSSIYLCSAVPGGAETQYFGPGTRLLVL.

CDR3 DNA sequence: TGTGCCAGCAGCTTAGCGCCCAGCGGCAACTACAATGAGCAGTTCTTC. Translating gives CASSLAPSGNYNEQFF. This chain joins TRBV7-8 and TRBJ2-1; TRBD2 might be the D (5 bases). The V gene's germline CDR1 is SGHVS and CDR2 FQNEAQ. The CDR3 is made up of 16 amino acids. With 0 bases removed from V and 3 bases from J, the gap between germline ends came to 12 bases.

V gene TRBV7-3 combines with J gene TRBJ2-1; 12 nucleotides agree with TRBD2. V shed 6 bases, J shed 4 bases, and the junction held 4 bases outside the gene matches. The CDR3 extends over 15 amino acids. Germline V CDR1 and CDR2: SGHTA, FQGTGA. The CDR3 spells CASSSTSGRYNEQFF. The CDR3 nucleotides read TGTGCCAGCAGTTCCACTAGCGGGAGGTACAATGAGCAGTTCTTC.

The chain has TRBV19 and TRBJ1-5; D uncertain. CDR3 length equals 14 residues. CDR1 is LNHDA, CDR2 SQIVND, per germline (reference sequence). V lost 3 bases and J lost 4, with 10 bases in between. The CDR3 DNA reads TGTGCCAGTAGTATTATGAGCGGTAATCAGCCCCAGCATTTT. Translating it yields CASSIMSGNQPQHF.

The rearrangement uses TRBV2 and TRBJ2-7, with 7 bases fitting TRBD2. Germline-derived CDR1 and CDR2 are SNHLY and FYNNEI. The junction had 9 bases not matched to a gene; V was cut back by 5 bases and J by 2 bases. This CDR3 has 15 residues. The CDR3 spells CASSNAGGGTYEQYF. The DNA of the CDR3 is TGTGCCAGCAGTAACGCAGGCGGGGGTACCTACGAGCAGTACTTC.